This T cell receptor beta chain derives from a study of CD8+CD57+ T cells in acquired aplastic anemia. Whole-study context: The study obtained an average of roughly 2.9 ug of DNA from sorted CD4+ and CD8+ cells. Healthy donors had, on average, roughly 9.8 million reads for their CD4+ cells. Whole-study results and caveats: Comparison of patients with controls identified some 29 shared CD8+ CDR3 sequences. A significant difference in CD8+ Simpson's diversity between patients and controls was not found.

As concerns this clonotype: The antigen is undetermined.

V lost 5 bases, J lost 0 bases, and 16 bases lay in between. Germline CDR1 is SQVTM and CDR2 is ANQGSEA. This CDR3 comprises 16 residues. It was genomic DNA that served as the template for profiling TCR beta VDJ and CDR3. MiXCR was run by TCRdb on the reads, yielding one entry per CDR3 protein. The sample lists around 170,000 distinct CDR3 sequences, 55% to 75% occurring once. V and J are TRBV29-1 and TRBJ2-2, with D perhaps given as TRBD1 or TRBD2 (6 bases each). This TCR was sampled from a human donor in good health. Sequencing was performed on sorted CD4+, CD8+, or CD8+CD57+ T cells (not recorded which) from PBMCs. The CDR3 protein is CSVILRGLTNTGELFF. In nucleotides, the CDR3 is TGCAGCGTTATCCTACGGGGGCTCACGAACACCGGGGAGCTGTTTTTT.